What follows are 28 T cell receptor beta chains derived from one specimen sequenced in a study of T cells expressing NK-cell markers. After re-calling the 5' RACE reads, TCRdb lists one entry per CDR3 protein, DNA absent. The sample yields about half a million distinct CDR3 sequences, of which the top ten take up 1.4% to 1.5%. The sequencing sample was made of blood T cells: a sorted CD56 or NKG2C T cell subset, CD4+ or CD8+ T cells, or bulk PBMC T cells (not recorded which). Receptor source: a woman aged 50 to 65 in good health.

The chain carries TRBV20-1 and TRBJ2-1; the TCRdb D gene call, TRBD1, has no DNA to confirm it. The germline CDR1 and CDR2 sequences are DFQATT and SNEGSKA (reference sequence). The CDR3 is 14 amino acids. The CDR3 loop is CSASKGAFLNEQFF.

The chain links TRBV20-1 to TRBJ2-1; no DNA is available, so the TRBD2 call from TCRdb remains unchecked. Germline V lookup: CDR1 DFQATT, CDR2 SNEGSKA (reference sequence). The CDR3 consists of 14 residues. Here the CDR3 reads CSATTSGQYNEQFF.

The V call is TRBV5-1, the J call TRBJ2-5; the TCRdb D gene call, TRBD1, has no DNA to confirm it. Germline assignment: CDR1 SGHRS and CDR2 YFSETQ. The CDR3 length is 15 residues. CDR3 region: CASSLRRASMETQYF.

CDR3 in amino acids: CASSIYAGAGANVLTF. The chain couples TRBV19 to TRBJ2-6; TCRdb picks TRBD1, but there is no DNA to check that call. The CDR3 has 16 amino acids. From germline, CDR1 is LNHDA and CDR2 SQIVND (reference sequence).

The chain couples TRBV4-1 to TRBJ1-2; with no DNA, the TCRdb D assignment of TRBD1 cannot be verified. The germline V gene encodes CDR1 MGHRA and CDR2 YSYEKL. The CDR3 consists of 15 residues. The CDR3 loop is CASSQVGGGVDGYTF.

V gene TRBV20-1 combines with J gene TRBJ2-7. Per the germline V gene, CDR1 is DFQATT and CDR2 is SNEGSKA (reference sequence). This CDR3 has 15 residues. The CDR3 sequence: CSARERAGNSYEQYF.

V gene TRBV5-1 combines with J gene TRBJ1-1. From germline, CDR1 is SGHRS and CDR2 YFSETQ. The CDR3 runs to 15 residues. CDR3 sequence reads: CASHGSPVRNTEAFF.

The chain couples TRBV24-1 to TRBJ2-1; TCRdb calls TRBD1, which cannot be checked without DNA. The germline V gene has CDR1 KGHDR and CDR2 SFDVKD. The length of the CDR3 is 17 residues. The CDR3: CATSDSGGGQGYNEQFF.

The chain has TRBV29-1 and TRBJ1-2; the TCRdb D gene call, TRBD1, has no DNA to confirm it. Germline loops: CDR1 SQVTM, CDR2 ANQGSEA. The CDR3 spans 14 residues. CDR3 protein: CSAMGQRANYGYTF. The full variable domain, rest sourced from reference TRBV29-1 and TRBJ1-2, is SAVISQKPSRDICQRGTSLTIQCQVDSQVTMMFWYRQQPGQSLTLIATANQGSEATYESGFVIDKFPISRPNLTFSTLTVSNMSPEDSSIYLCSAMGQRANYGYTFGSGTRLTVV.

The chain combines TRBV20-1 with TRBJ2-7; TCRdb selects TRBD2, and the lack of DNA leaves this call unchecked. The CDR3 covers 14 residues. Per germline, CDR1 DFQATT and CDR2 SNEGSKA (reference sequence). The CDR3 sequence is CSAKPPGALYEQYF.

The chain employs TRBV20-1 and TRBJ1-2; TCRdb indicates TRBD1, and absent DNA this call remains unverified. The CDR3 consists of 14 residues. Germline V gives CDR1 DFQATT, CDR2 SNEGSKA (reference sequence). The CDR3 sequence is CSASNKGRDDGYTF.

The gene calls are TRBV29-1 and TRBJ2-7; lacking DNA, the TRBD2 call made by TCRdb goes unchecked. The CDR3 spans 12 residues. Germline V lookup: CDR1 SQVTM, CDR2 ANQGSEA. CDR3 residues: CSVEDLGRAQYF.

The CDR3 sequence is CASSGGPLPNSEQYF. The genes are TRBV12-3 or TRBV12-4 and TRBJ2-7; TCRdb proposes TRBD2, but this gene call is untestable without DNA. This CDR3 contains 15 residues.

This chain uses TRBV30 with TRBJ2-1; TCRdb's assignment of TRBD1 cannot be checked, as there is no DNA. The CDR3 extends over 13 amino acids. CDR1 is GTSNPN, CDR2 SVGIG, per germline (reference sequence). This CDR3 is CAWRGDRDNEQFF.

The rearrangement uses TRBV5-5 and TRBJ1-3. CDR3 length equals 16 residues. Looked up from germline, CDR1 is SGHKS and CDR2 is YYEKEE (reference sequence). This chain's CDR3 is CASSLVPGLSGNTIYF.

V and J are TRBV12-3 or TRBV12-4 and TRBJ1-5; absent DNA, TCRdb's TRBD1 call cannot be checked. The CDR3 sequence is 16 residues long. This CDR3 is CASSFDGQGGNQPQHF.

The rearrangement links TRBV6-2 or TRBV6-3 to TRBJ1-2. Germline CDR1 is MNHEY and CDR2 is SVGEGT. The CDR3 is 11 amino acids. The CDR3 spells CASSTASGYTF.

The chain carries TRBV6-5 and TRBJ2-1; TCRdb names TRBD2, which stays unverified in the absence of DNA. The germline CDR1 and CDR2 sequences are MNHEY and SVGAGI. The CDR3 is made up of 15 amino acids. CDR3 sequence: CASTIPGGTGNEQFF.

The chain carries TRBV2 and TRBJ2-6; the TCRdb D gene call, TRBD1, has no DNA to confirm it. The length of the CDR3 is 13 residues. Germline CDR1 SNHLY, CDR2 FYNNEI. The CDR3 spells CASAGDGANVLTF.

This chain links TRBV5-1 with TRBJ2-7; the TRBD2 assignment by TCRdb is unverifiable without DNA. The CDR3 runs 14 residues. Germline loops: CDR1 SGHRS, CDR2 YFSETQ. CDR3 sequence: CASSAKSGVVEQYF.

The chain joins TRBV10-3 to TRBJ1-4; the D call from TCRdb, TRBD1, cannot be confirmed without DNA. The CDR3 length is 14 residues. The V gene's germline CDR1 is ENHRY and CDR2 SYGVKD. The CDR3 spells CATMAGAWVEKLFF.

The chain combines TRBV12-3 or TRBV12-4 with TRBJ1-1. This CDR3 contains 14 residues. The CDR3 spells CASSLHNLNTEAFF.

The chain uses TRBV12-3 or TRBV12-4 and TRBJ2-4; TCRdb's D gene call, TRBD2, goes unchecked for lack of DNA. This CDR3 is built from 14 residues. The CDR3 reads CASRLAGSKNIQYF.

V gene TRBV10-3 combines with J gene TRBJ2-1. Germline loops: CDR1 ENHRY, CDR2 SYGVKD. This CDR3 is built from 13 residues. The CDR3 sequence: CAIEREPYNEQFF.

The chain couples TRBV3-1 to TRBJ2-2; as DNA is missing, the TRBD2 call by TCRdb cannot be tested. The CDR3 is 17 residues long. Germline V gene lookup returns CDR1 LGHDT and CDR2 YNNKEL (reference sequence). The CDR3 sequence: CASSSRLAGATTGELFF.

The chain's CDR3 is CASSHADSYEQYF. This rearrangement joins TRBV3-1 to TRBJ2-7; TCRdb indicates TRBD1, and absent DNA this call remains unverified. Germline V gives CDR1 LGHDT, CDR2 YNNKEL (reference sequence). The CDR3 consists of 13 residues.

This CDR3 is CASSSRGLAGKYF. V gene TRBV11-2 combines with J gene TRBJ2-3; the TCRdb call, TRBD2, lacks DNA for checking. The V gene's germline CDR1 is SGHAT and CDR2 FQNNGV. The CDR3 spans 13 residues. The variable domain in full, with the rest retrieved from reference TRBV11-2 and TRBJ2-3, is EAGVAQSPRYKIIEKRQSVAFWCNPISGHATLYWYQQILGQGPKLLIQFQNNGVVDDSQLPKDRFSAERLKGVDSTLKIQPAKLEDSAVYLCASSSRGLAGKYFGPGTRLTVL.

The chain joins TRBV13 to TRBJ2-7; lacking DNA, the TRBD1 call made by TCRdb goes unchecked. The germline V gene encodes CDR1 PRHDT and CDR2 FYEKMQ (reference sequence). This CDR3 has 15 amino acids. CDR3: CASSKWGVGIHEQYF.